This T cell receptor (beta chain) stems from a study of OX40 agonist ivuxolimab in advanced cancers. In the study overall: Each patient was given ivuxolimab into a vein every 2 weeks, at 0.01 to 10 mg/kg. Three patients responded partially, comprising one with hepatocellular carcinoma and two with cutaneous melanoma.

This clone was seen once. Measured with immunoSEQ multiplex PCR; TCRdb has only the in-frame clones, and not every one. The sample has more than 9,000 clones, over 80% seen once. The sample here was CD4+ or CD8+ T cells sorted from blood, taken in a trial of the OX40 agonist ivuxolimab. The receptor comes from an adult with an advanced solid tumor such as melanoma, head and neck, liver or kidney cancer.

The CDR3 loop reads CASSESSGRGRYEQYF. As DNA, the CDR3 is TGTGCCAGCAGTGAAAGCAGCGGGAGGGGGCGGTACGAGCAGTACTTC. V gene TRBV25-1 combines with J gene TRBJ2-7; TRBD2 agrees at 10 bases. The germline V gene encodes CDR1 MGHDK and CDR2 SYGVNS. The CDR3 extends over 16 amino acids. Trimming took 2 bases from V and 4 from J; bases not matched to a gene: 8.